The source of this T cell receptor beta chain is a study of T cell repertoires in cytomegalovirus infection. As for the study in general: Well-studied HLA-B-restricted epitopes and recently identified HLA-C-restricted epitopes of CMV were both used in the study. Evidence of both CMV infection and a matching HLA type came from public TCR beta signatures.

Comment on this clonotype: Antigen: not known.

The study's findings and limits: Of the TCR beta families, the public ones yielded a cumulative frequency that identified carriers of CMV plus the relevant HLA. In two of eight donors, the top clonotype was HLA-C-restricted CMV-specific.

V was clipped by 0 bases and J by 0 bases; unmatched bases: 3. The CDR3 loop spans 16 amino acids. The V gene's germline CDR1 is SEHNR and CDR2 FQNEAQ (reference sequence). TCRdb processed the reads anew with MiXCR; each CDR3 protein has one entry. The repertoire holds some 700,000 distinct CDR3 sequences, with approximately 33% as singletons. The TCR originated in a human donor in good health (CMV status not recorded). Some clones in this sample may be carry-over from other donors' samples. The chain combines TRBV7-9 with TRBJ2-3; 7 bases agree with TRBD2. The sample here was cultured PBMCs, taken from culture after CMV antigen stimulation. CDR3 loop: CASSLALAASTDTQYF. DNA of the CDR3: TGTGCCAGCAGCTTAGCGCTAGCGGCTAGCACAGATACGCAGTATTTT. Based on the CDR3 plus reference TRBV7-9 and TRBJ2-3, the full variable domain is DTGVSQNPRHKITKRGQNVTFRCDPISEHNRLYWYRQTLGQGPEFLTYFQNEAQLEKSRLLSDRFSAERPKGSFSTLEIQRTEQGDSAMYLCASSLALAASTDTQYFGPGTRLTVL.